This section outlines one TCR beta chain sequence together with its context. The data were taken from a study of technical replicates of blood from several donors. The method was immunoSEQ multiplex PCR; TCRdb's version includes in-frame clones alone and lacks a portion of them. The table lists approximately 92,000 clones, about 95% of them singletons. Germline CDR1 is SGHRS and CDR2 is YFSETQ. Trimming left V 3 bases short and J 4 bases short, with 13 bases between. CDR3 length: 14 amino acids. The chain has TRBV5-1 and TRBJ2-5, with D possibly being TRBD1 (5 bases). The TCR was taken from a human donor in good health. The sequencing sample was made of T cells isolated from PBMCs. The CDR3 region has the DNA TGCGCCAGCAGCTGGGGCGAAGGACGAGAGACCCAGTACTTC. Translating gives CASSWGEGRETQYF.